Detailed here is one T cell receptor (beta chain). The ends lost 1 base at V and 3 bases at J; junction bases unmatched: 3. The CDR3 has 14 residues. The germline gives CDR1 SGHTA, CDR2 FQGNSA. The data are from a study of glioma-infiltrating T cells after dendritic cell vaccination. Study-wide background: Treatment, given 2003 to 2012, was autologous tumor lysate-pulsed dendritic cell vaccination. Dendritic cell vaccine was injected intradermally three times, biweekly.

Sequencing was performed with immunoSEQ multiplex PCR; in TCRdb, only in-frame clones are kept and a portion is missing. The sample has 85,000 to 110,000 clones; roughly 80% are singletons. The chain uses TRBV7-2 and TRBJ2-7; 7 positions match TRBD1. Material: blood, obtained before dendritic cell vaccination. This TCR was recovered from a human donor with glioblastoma. CDR3 bases: TGTGCCAGCAGCTTAGAGTACAGGGGCTACGAGCAGTACTTC. It translates to CASSLEYRGYEQYF.